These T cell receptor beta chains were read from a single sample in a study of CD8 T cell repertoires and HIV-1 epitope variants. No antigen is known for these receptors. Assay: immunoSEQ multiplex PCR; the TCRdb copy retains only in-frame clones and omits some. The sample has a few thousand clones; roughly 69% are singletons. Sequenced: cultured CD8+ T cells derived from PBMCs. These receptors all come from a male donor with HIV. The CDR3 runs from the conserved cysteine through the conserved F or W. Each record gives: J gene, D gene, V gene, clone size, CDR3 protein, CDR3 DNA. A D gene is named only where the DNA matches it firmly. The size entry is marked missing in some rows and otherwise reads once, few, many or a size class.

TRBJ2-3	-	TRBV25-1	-	CASSDRRGSTDTQYF	TGTGCCAGCAGTGACCGGAGGGGGAGCACAGATACGCAGTATTTT
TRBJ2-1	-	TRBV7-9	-	CASSLDPDEQFF	TGTGCCAGCAGCCTAGATCCGGATGAGCAGTTCTTC
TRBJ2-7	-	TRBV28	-	CASFSRGGHHYF	TGTGCCAGCTTCTCCCGAGGGGGACATCATTACTTC
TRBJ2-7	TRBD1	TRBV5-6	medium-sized	CASSWQSTRGLYEQYF	TGTGCCAGCAGCTGGCAGTCGACCAGGGGGCTATACGAGCAGTACTTC
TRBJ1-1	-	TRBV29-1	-	CSVERNTEAFF	TGCAGCGTCGAAAGGAACACTGAAGCTTTCTTT
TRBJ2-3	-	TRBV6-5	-	CASSPGLRDGTQYF	TGTGCCAGCAGTCCTGGACTGAGAGACGGTACGCAGTATTTT
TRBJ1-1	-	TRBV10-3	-	CAIRGDTVNTEAFF	TGTGCCATCAGGGGGGACACAGTGAACACTGAAGCTTTCTTT
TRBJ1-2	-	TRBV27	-	CASSSLLWGNYGYTF	TGTGCCAGCAGTTCCCTCCTCTGGGGTAACTATGGCTACACCTTC
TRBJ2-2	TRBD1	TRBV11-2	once	CASKGAFPPGELFF	TGTGCCAGCAAGGGGGCGTTCCCCCCGGGGGAGCTGTTTTTT
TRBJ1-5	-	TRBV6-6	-	CASSGGQGIHQPQHF	TGTGCCAGCAGTGGGGGGCAGGGGATACATCAGCCCCAGCATTTT
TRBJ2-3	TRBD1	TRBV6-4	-	CASSEEGAADTQYF	TGTGCCAGCAGTGAAGAGGGGGCGGCAGATACGCAGTATTTT
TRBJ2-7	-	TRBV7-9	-	CASSLGGTSEQYF	TGTGCCAGCAGCTTAGGCGGTACGAGCGAGCAGTACTTC
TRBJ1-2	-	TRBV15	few	CATSRGQQYGYTF	TGTGCCACCAGCAGAGGACAGCAATATGGCTACACCTTC
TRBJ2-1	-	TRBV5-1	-	CASSLEGNEQFF	TGCGCCAGCAGCTTGGAGGGGAATGAGCAGTTCTTC
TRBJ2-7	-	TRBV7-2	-	CASSFGSYEQYF	TGTGCCAGCAGCTTTGGGAGTTACGAGCAGTACTTC
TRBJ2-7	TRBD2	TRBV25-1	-	CASSASWSSSGTYEQYF	TGTGCCAGCAGTGCCTCCTGGTCGTCTAGCGGGACCTACGAGCAGTACTTC
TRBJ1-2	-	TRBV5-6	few	CASSLGAGVDGYTF	TGTGCCAGCAGCTTGGGAGCAGGGGTCGATGGCTACACCTTC
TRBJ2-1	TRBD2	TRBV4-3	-	CASSPGASGGSEQFF	TGCGCCAGCAGCCCGGGGGCTAGCGGGGGGAGTGAGCAGTTCTTC
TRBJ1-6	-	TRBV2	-	CASSVGERNSPLHF	TGTGCCAGCAGTGTCGGGGAAAGGAATTCACCCCTCCACTTT
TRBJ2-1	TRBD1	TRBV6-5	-	CASSYSRGGAYNEQFF	TGTGCCAGCAGTTACTCTAGAGGGGGCGCCTACAATGAGCAGTTCTTC
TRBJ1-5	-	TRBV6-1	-	CASSDWENQPQHF	TGTGCCAGCAGTGATTGGGAAAATCAGCCCCAGCATTTT
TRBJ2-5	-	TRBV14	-	CASSSRRGKRETQYF	TGTGCCAGCAGCTCTCGCCGGGGGAAGAGAGAGACCCAGTACTTC
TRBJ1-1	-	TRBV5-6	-	CASSLRGTEAFF	TGTGCCAGCAGCTTGAGGGGAACGGAAGCTTTCTTT
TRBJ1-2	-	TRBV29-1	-	CSVEDWEKSYGYTF	TGCAGCGTTGAAGACTGGGAAAAAAGCTATGGCTACACCTTC
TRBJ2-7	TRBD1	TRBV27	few	CASSPGQVLHEQYF	TGTGCCAGCAGTCCGGGACAGGTGCTACACGAGCAGTACTTC
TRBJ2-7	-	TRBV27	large	CASSLTSGTFAYEQYF	TGTGCCAGCAGCTTAACCTCAGGGACTTTCGCCTACGAGCAGTACTTC
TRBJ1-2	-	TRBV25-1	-	CASSVHMGGYTF	TGTGCCAGCAGTGTCCATATGGGAGGCTACACCTTC
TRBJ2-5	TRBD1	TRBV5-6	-	CASSLDRGMETQYF	TGTGCCAGCAGCCTGGACAGGGGGATGGAGACCCAGTACTTC
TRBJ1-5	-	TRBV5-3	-	CARSGTDYRALGERNQPQHF	TGTGCCAGAAGCGGTACCGATTACAGGGCCCTGGGCGAGAGGAATCAGCCCCAGCATTTT
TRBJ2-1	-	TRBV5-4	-	CASSRQESSYNEQFF	TGTGCCAGCAGCCGACAGGAGAGCTCCTACAATGAGCAGTTCTTC
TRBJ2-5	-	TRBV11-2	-	CASSLGRELQETQYF	TGTGCCAGCAGCTTAGGGCGAGAACTACAAGAGACCCAGTACTTC
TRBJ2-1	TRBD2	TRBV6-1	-	CASSDLASGDNEQFF	TGTGCCAGCAGTGATCTGGCTAGCGGGGACAATGAGCAGTTCTTC
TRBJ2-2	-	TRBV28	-	CASSLWGGADTGELFF	TGTGCCAGCAGTTTATGGGGCGGGGCGGACACCGGGGAGCTGTTTTTT
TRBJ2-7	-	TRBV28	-	CASSDPGLSTEQYF	TGTGCCAGCAGTGACCCGGGACTTTCCACCGAGCAGTACTTC
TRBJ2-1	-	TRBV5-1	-	CASSLVGEQFF	TGCGCCAGCAGCTTGGTAGGGGAGCAGTTCTTC
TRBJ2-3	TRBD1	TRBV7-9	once	CASSLGQGETQYF	TGTGCCAGCAGCTTAGGGCAGGGGGAAACGCAGTATTTT
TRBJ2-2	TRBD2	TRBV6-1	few	CASSERTSDTGELFF	TGTGCCAGCAGTGAAAGGACTAGCGACACCGGGGAGCTGTTTTTT
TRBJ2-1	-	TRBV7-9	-	CASSLDPDEQFF	TGTGCCAGCAGCTTAGATCCGGATGAGCAGTTCTTC
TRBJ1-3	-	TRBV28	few	CASSWRVISGNTIYF	TGTGCCAGCTCGTGGAGGGTGATCTCTGGAAACACCATATATTTT